These T cell receptor beta chains were read from a single sample in a study of blood T cell repertoires in COVID-19. The repertoire was sequenced with immunoSEQ multiplex PCR; TCRdb's copy has only in-frame clones and lacks some. This table holds 300,000 or so clones, approximately 87% found once. Sample: peripheral blood. These TCRs come from a woman under 40 with COVID-19, enrolled during active disease. Each CDR3 is given with its conserved first and last residue. D genes are given only for firm matches. Clone size is given for some rows only: seen once, a few or many times, or a class if the clone is expanded.

d_call | j_call | clone_size | v_call | cdr3_aa | cdr3_nt
. | TRBJ2-3 | . | TRBV10-2 | CASSEVRGDTDTQYF | TGCGCCAGCAGTGAAGTCCGCGGTGACACAGATACGCAGTATTTT
. | TRBJ2-5 | once | TRBV15 | CATSRDRGARETQYF | TGTGCCACCAGCAGAGATCGGGGGGCTCGGGAGACCCAGTACTTC
TRBD2 | TRBJ2-3 | . | TRBV24-1 | CATSGGLAGGPAPDTQYF | TGTGCCACCAGTGGTGGACTAGCGGGAGGGCCTGCCCCAGATACGCAGTATTTT
TRBD2 | TRBJ2-1 | . | TRBV18 | CASSPVRSSGYNEQFF | TGTGCCAGCTCACCGGTAAGGTCTAGCGGGTACAATGAGCAGTTCTTC
. | TRBJ2-7 | . | TRBV27 | CASSLSAGEQYF | TGTGCCAGCAGTTTATCGGCAGGGGAGCAGTACTTC
. | TRBJ1-2 | . | TRBV7-9 | CASSLDGGDGYTF | TGTGCCAGCAGCTTAGACGGAGGGGACGGCTACACCTTC
. | TRBJ1-1 | . | TRBV10-3 | CAISESEQNTEAFF | TGTGCCATCAGTGAAAGTGAACAGAACACTGAAGCTTTCTTT
TRBD2 | TRBJ2-2 | . | TRBV24-1 | CATGGGQDTGELFF | TGTGCCACCGGGGGAGGGCAGGATACCGGGGAGCTGTTTTTT
TRBD2 | TRBJ2-5 | . | TRBV7-9 | CASSSGLAGDQETQYF | TGTGCCAGCAGCTCAGGACTAGCGGGAGACCAAGAGACCCAGTACTTC
. | TRBJ2-1 | . | TRBV19 | CASSIGLEQFF | TGTGCCAGTAGTATCGGGTTAGAGCAGTTCTTC
TRBD2 | TRBJ2-2 | . | TRBV7-3 | CASSWTSDTGELFF | TGTGCCAGCAGCTGGACTAGCGACACCGGGGAGCTGTTTTTT
. | TRBJ2-5 | . | TRBV19 | CASSLQDEETQYF | TGTGCCAGTAGTCTACAGGATGAAGAGACCCAGTACTTC
TRBD1 | TRBJ1-5 | . | TRBV28 | CASSPGQSVQPQHF | TGTGCCAGCAGCCCGGGACAGTCCGTACAGCCCCAGCATTTT
. | TRBJ2-1 | . | TRBV5-4 | CASSLSPFGQFYNEQFF | TGTGCCAGCAGTCTCTCGCCGTTCGGACAGTTCTACAATGAGCAGTTCTTC
. | TRBJ2-1 | . | TRBV10-1 | CASTDGTKSHEQFF | TGCGCCAGCACCGACGGGACAAAGAGTCATGAGCAGTTCTTC
TRBD2 | TRBJ2-2 | . | TRBV5-1 | CASSLRAGGPSTGELFF | TGCGCCAGCAGCTTGCGGGCGGGAGGGCCGAGCACCGGGGAGCTGTTTTTT
. | TRBJ1-1 | . | TRBV11-2 | CASQTLPVGSRAFF | TGTGCCAGCCAAACCCTCCCTGTCGGGAGCAGGGCTTTCTTT
TRBD1 | TRBJ1-5 | . | TRBV27 | CASSLDRRQPQHF | TGTGCCAGCAGTTTGGACAGGCGGCAGCCCCAGCATTTT
TRBD2 | TRBJ2-1 | . | TRBV6-1 | CASSDQLAGGNEQFF | TGTGCCAGCAGTGATCAGCTAGCGGGAGGCAATGAGCAGTTCTTC
TRBD1 | TRBJ2-2 | . | TRBV5-1 | CADKTGDTGELFF | TGCGCCGACAAAACAGGGGACACCGGGGAGCTGTTTTTT
TRBD1 | TRBJ2-2 | . | TRBV19 | CASSQTGSTGELFF | TGTGCCAGTAGTCAGACAGGGTCCACCGGGGAGCTGTTTTTT
. | TRBJ1-2 | . | TRBV7-9 | CASSLPPHILVPNYGYTF | TGTGCCAGCAGCTTACCCCCCCATATCCTAGTCCCTAACTATGGCTACACCTTC
TRBD1 | TRBJ1-2 | . | TRBV19 | CASSIRDRSGYTF | TGTGCCAGTAGTATCCGGGACAGATCCGGCTACACCTTC
TRBD2 | TRBJ2-7 | . | TRBV28 | CASSLTSGSSYEQYF | TGTGCCAGCAGTTTGACTAGCGGGAGCTCGTACGAGCAGTACTTC
TRBD2 | TRBJ2-1 | . | TRBV9 | CASSVELAGMNEQFF | TGTGCCAGCAGCGTAGAACTAGCGGGAATGAATGAGCAGTTCTTC
. | TRBJ1-2 | . | TRBV15 | CATSSPQTGGDGYTF | TGTGCCACCAGCAGCCCCCAGACGGGGGGTGATGGCTACACCTTC
. | TRBJ2-2 | . | TRBV7-9 | CASSLGEYTGELFF | TGTGCCAGCAGCTTAGGCGAGTACACCGGGGAGCTGTTTTTT
TRBD2 | TRBJ2-1 | once | TRBV5-1 | CASSDSTGGRNEQFF | TGCGCCAGCAGCGACTCGACGGGAGGAAGGAATGAGCAGTTCTTC
TRBD2 | TRBJ2-5 | . | TRBV9 | CASSVGASGSSETQYF | TGTGCCAGCAGCGTAGGGGCTAGCGGGAGTAGTGAGACCCAGTACTTC
. | TRBJ1-1 | . | TRBV19 | CASSLEGHMNTEAFF | TGTGCCAGTAGTTTGGAGGGGCACATGAACACTGAAGCTTTCTTT
. | TRBJ2-1 | . | TRBV5-4 | CASSEDTSSYNEQFF | TGTGCCAGCAGCGAGGACACGAGCTCCTACAATGAGCAGTTCTTC
TRBD1 | TRBJ2-7 | . | TRBV6-5 | CASRGQGAAYEQYF | TGTGCCAGCCGGGGGCAGGGGGCGGCCTACGAGCAGTACTTC
TRBD1 | TRBJ2-3 | . | TRBV6-5 | CASSRQGGEDTQYF | TGTGCCAGCAGTAGACAGGGTGGGGAAGATACGCAGTATTTT
TRBD2 | TRBJ2-7 | . | TRBV11-3 | CASSAGRGSGSYEQYF | TGTGCCAGCAGCGCCGGGAGGGGTAGCGGTTCCTACGAGCAGTACTTC
TRBD1 | TRBJ1-4 | . | TRBV27 | CASRKSHPRWTGDNEKLFF | TGTGCCAGCAGAAAAAGCCACCCTCGATGGACAGGAGATAATGAAAAACTGTTTTTT
. | TRBJ1-2 | . | TRBV27 | CASSLSGWGPYGYTF | TGTGCCAGCAGTTTATCTGGGTGGGGGCCCTATGGCTACACCTTC
. | TRBJ1-2 | few | TRBV6-1 | CASSEKRVGYTF | TGTGCCAGCAGTGAAAAGAGGGTGGGCTACACCTTC
. | TRBJ1-1 | few | TRBV19 | CASSIRVGDTEAFF | TGTGCCAGTAGTATCAGGGTAGGAGACACTGAAGCTTTCTTT
TRBD1 | TRBJ1-4 | . | TRBV20-1 | CSASDRGLEKLFF | TGCAGTGCTAGTGATAGGGGGCTTGAAAAACTGTTTTTT
TRBD1 | TRBJ2-1 | few | TRBV7-9 | CASTLLETGASGNEQFF | TGTGCCAGCACCCTGTTGGAAACAGGGGCTTCAGGCAATGAGCAGTTCTTC
. | TRBJ1-3 | once | TRBV5-6 | CASSLVGAGNTIYF | TGTGCCAGCAGCTTGGTAGGGGCTGGAAACACCATATATTTT
TRBD2 | TRBJ2-1 | . | TRBV27 | CASSLSTSGVSYNEQFF | TGTGCCAGCAGTTTATCTACTAGCGGCGTCTCCTACAATGAGCAGTTCTTC
. | TRBJ1-4 | . | TRBV9 | CASSVAGATTNEKLFF | TGTGCCAGCAGCGTAGCGGGAGCTACAACTAATGAAAAACTGTTTTTT
. | TRBJ2-1 | . | TRBV20-1 | CSAQGNEQFF | TGCAGTGCCCAGGGTAACGAGCAGTTCTTC
. | TRBJ1-5 | . | TRBV3-1/TRBV3-2 | CASSQDLRVRQPQHF | TGTGCCAGCAGCCAAGATCTCCGGGTCCGACAGCCCCAGCATTTT
. | TRBJ2-5 | . | TRBV5-1 | CASSPLEGPTTGTQYF | TGCGCCAGCAGCCCCCTGGAAGGCCCGACTACTGGGACCCAGTACTTC
. | TRBJ2-3 | . | TRBV5-1 | CASSLAAAEGNTQYF | TGCGCCAGCAGCTTGGCTGCAGCGGAAGGGAATACGCAGTATTTT
. | TRBJ2-7 | . | TRBV30 | CAWSPVEWSSSYEQYF | TGTGCCTGGAGCCCCGTCGAGTGGAGCAGCTCCTACGAGCAGTACTTC
. | TRBJ2-6 | . | TRBV5-1 | CASSLDGGHNVLTF | TGCGCCAGCAGCTTGGACGGGGGGCACAACGTCCTGACTTTC